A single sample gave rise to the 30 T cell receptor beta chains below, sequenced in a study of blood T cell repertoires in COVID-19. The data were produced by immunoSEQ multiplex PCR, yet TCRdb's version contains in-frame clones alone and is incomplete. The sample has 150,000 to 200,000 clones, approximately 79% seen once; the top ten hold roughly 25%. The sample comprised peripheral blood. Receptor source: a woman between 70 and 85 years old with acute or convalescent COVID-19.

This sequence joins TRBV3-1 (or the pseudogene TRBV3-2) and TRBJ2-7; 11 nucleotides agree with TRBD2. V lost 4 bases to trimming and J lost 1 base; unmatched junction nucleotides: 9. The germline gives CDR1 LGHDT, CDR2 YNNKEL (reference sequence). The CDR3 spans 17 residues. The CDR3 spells CASSRSGTSGSSYEQYF. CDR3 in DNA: TGTGCCAGCAGCCGGAGCGGGACTAGCGGATCGTCCTACGAGCAGTACTTC.

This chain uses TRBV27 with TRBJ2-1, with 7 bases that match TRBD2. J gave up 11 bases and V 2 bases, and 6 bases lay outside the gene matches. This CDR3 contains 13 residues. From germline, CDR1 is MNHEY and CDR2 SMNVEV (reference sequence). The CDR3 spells CASSLRREFQQFF. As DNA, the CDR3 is TGTGCCAGCAGTTTACGGCGGGAGTTTCAGCAGTTCTTC.

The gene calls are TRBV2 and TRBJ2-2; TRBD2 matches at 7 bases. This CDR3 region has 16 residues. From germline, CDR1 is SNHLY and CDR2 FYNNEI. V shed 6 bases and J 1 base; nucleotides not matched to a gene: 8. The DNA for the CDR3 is TGTGCCAGCAGGGCTTCTAGCGGACAGAACACCGGGGAGCTGTTTTTT. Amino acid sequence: CASRASSGQNTGELFF.

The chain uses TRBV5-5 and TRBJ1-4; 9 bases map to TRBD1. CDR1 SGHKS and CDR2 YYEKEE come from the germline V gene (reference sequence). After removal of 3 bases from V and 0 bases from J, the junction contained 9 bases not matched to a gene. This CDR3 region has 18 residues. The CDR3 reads CASSSLPGQGATNEKLFF. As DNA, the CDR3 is TGTGCCAGCAGCTCCCTACCGGGACAGGGAGCAACTAATGAAAAACTGTTTTTT.

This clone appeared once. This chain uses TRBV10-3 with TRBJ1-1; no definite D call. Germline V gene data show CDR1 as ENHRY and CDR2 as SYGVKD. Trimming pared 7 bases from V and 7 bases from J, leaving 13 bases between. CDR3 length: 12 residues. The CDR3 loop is CAIIGPGGEAFF. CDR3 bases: TGTGCCATCATCGGACCGGGAGGTGAAGCTTTCTTT.

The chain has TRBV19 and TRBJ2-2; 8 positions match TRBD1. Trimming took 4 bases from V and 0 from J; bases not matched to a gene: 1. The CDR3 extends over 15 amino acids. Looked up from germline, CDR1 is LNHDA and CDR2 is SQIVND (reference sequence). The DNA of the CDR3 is TGTGCCAGTAGTACAGGGGGCGCGAACACCGGGGAGCTGTTTTTT. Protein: CASSTGGANTGELFF.

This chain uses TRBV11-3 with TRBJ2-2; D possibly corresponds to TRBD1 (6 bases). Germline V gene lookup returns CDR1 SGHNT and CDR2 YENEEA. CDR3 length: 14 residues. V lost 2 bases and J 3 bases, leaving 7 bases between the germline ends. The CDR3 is CASSLWTDTGELFF. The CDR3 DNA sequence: TGTGCCAGCAGCTTATGGACAGACACCGGGGAGCTGTTTTTT.

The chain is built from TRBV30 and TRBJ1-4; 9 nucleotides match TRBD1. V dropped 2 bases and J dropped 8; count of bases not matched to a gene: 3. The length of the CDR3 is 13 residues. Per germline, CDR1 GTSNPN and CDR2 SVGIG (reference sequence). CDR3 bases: TGTGCCTGGAGTCGTGACAGGGGGGAAAAACTGTTTTTT. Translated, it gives CAWSRDRGEKLFF.

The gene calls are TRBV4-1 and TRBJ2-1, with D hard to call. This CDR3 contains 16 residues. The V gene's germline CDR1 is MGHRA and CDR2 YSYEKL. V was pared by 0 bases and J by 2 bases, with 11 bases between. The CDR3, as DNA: TGCGCCAGCAGCCAAGAGAGCAGGCGCGCCTACAATGAGCAGTTCTTC. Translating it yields CASSQESRRAYNEQFF.

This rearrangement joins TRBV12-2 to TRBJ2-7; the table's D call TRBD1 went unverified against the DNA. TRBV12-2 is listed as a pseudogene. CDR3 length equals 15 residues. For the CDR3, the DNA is TGTGCAAGTCGCTCGGACAGTTTGAGCTCCTACGAGCAGTACTTC. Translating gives CASRSDSLSSYEQYF.

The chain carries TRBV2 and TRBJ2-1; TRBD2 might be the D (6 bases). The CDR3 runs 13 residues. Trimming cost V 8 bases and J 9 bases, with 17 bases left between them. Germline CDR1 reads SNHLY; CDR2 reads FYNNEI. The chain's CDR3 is CASARGRGGEQFF. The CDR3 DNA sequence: TGTGCCAGCGCTCGAGGGCGGGGAGGTGAGCAGTTCTTC.

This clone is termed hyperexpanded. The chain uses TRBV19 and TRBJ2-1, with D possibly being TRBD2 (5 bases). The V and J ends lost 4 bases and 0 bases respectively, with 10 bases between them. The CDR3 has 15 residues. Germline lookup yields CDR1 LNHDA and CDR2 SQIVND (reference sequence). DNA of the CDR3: TGTGCCAGTAGTAGCGGAGGAGACTCCTACAATGAGCAGTTCTTC. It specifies CASSSGGDSYNEQFF. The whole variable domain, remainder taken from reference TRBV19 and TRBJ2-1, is DGGITQSPKYLFRKEGQNVTLSCEQNLNHDAMYWYRQDPGQGLRLIYYSQIVNDFQKGDIAEGYSVSREKKESFPLTVTSAQKNPTAFYLCASSSGGDSYNEQFFGPGTRLTVL.

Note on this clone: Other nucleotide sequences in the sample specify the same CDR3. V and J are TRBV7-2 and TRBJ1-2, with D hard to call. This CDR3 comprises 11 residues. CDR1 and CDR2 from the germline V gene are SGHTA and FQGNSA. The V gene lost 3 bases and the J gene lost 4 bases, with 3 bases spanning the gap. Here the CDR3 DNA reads TGTGCCAGCAGCTTGAGCTATGGCTACACCTTC. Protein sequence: CASSLSYGYTF.

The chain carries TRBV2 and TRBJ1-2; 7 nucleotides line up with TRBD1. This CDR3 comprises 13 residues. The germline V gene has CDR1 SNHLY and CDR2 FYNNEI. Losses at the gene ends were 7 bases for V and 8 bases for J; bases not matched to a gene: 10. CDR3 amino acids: CASNGQAGGGYTF. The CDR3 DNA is TGTGCCAGCAATGGACAGGCGGGGGGAGGCTACACCTTC.

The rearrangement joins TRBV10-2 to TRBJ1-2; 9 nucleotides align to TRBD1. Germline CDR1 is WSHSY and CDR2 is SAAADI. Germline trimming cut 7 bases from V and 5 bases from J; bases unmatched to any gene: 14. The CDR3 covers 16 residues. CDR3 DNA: TGCGCCAGCATTCCGGGACAGGGTCTCAATTTATATGGCTACACCTTC. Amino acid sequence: CASIPGQGLNLYGYTF.

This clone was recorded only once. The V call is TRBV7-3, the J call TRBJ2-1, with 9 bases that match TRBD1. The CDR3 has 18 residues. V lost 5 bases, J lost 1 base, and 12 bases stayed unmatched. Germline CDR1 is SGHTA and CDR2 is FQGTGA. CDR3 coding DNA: TGTGCCAGCAGCCCAATAGGGCCCGGGACAGGGTCCTACAATGAGCAGTTCTTC. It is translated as CASSPIGPGTGSYNEQFF.

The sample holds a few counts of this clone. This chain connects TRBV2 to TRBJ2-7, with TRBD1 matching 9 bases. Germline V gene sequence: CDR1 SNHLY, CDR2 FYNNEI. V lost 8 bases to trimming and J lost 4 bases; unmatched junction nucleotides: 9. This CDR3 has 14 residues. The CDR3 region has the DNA TGTGCCAGCGGACTGGGACAGGGAGGTTACGAGCAGTACTTC. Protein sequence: CASGLGQGGYEQYF.

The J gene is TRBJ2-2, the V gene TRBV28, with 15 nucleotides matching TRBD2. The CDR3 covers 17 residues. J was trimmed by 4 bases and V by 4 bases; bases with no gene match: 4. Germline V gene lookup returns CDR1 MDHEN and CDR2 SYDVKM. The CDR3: CASSWTSGRGSTGELFF. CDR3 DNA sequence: TGTGCCAGCAGTTGGACTAGCGGGAGGGGTAGCACCGGGGAGCTGTTTTTT.

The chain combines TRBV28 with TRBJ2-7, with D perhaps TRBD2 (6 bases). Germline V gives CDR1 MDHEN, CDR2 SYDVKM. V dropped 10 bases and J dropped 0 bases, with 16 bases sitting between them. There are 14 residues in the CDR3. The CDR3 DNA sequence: TGTGCCACCCTCCGAGGACTAAACTCCTACGAGCAGTACTTC. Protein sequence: CATLRGLNSYEQYF.

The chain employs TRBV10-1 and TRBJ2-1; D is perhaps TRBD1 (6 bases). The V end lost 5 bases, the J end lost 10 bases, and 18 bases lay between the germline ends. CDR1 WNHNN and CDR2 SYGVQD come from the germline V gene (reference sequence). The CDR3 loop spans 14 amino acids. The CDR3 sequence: CASSRDTNLGEQFF. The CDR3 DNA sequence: TGCGCCAGCAGTCGGGACACCAATTTAGGGGAGCAGTTCTTC.

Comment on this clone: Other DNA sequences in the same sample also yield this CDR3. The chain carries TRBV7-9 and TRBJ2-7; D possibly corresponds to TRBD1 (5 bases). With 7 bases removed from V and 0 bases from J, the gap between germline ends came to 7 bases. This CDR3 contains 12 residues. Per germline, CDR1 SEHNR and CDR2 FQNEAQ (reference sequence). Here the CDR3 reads CASTDSSYEQYF. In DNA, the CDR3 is TGTGCCAGCACCGACAGCTCCTACGAGCAGTACTTC.

The CDR3: CASSQDLRSYGYTF. The CDR3 bases are TGTGCCAGCAGCCAAGATTTACGGTCCTATGGCTACACCTTC. The V and J genes are TRBV3-1 (or the pseudogene TRBV3-2) and TRBJ1-2; D is ambiguous. The CDR3 covers 14 residues. Deletions cut 0 bases from V and 4 bases from J, with 9 bases between. Germline CDR1 and CDR2: LGHDT and YNNKEL (reference sequence).

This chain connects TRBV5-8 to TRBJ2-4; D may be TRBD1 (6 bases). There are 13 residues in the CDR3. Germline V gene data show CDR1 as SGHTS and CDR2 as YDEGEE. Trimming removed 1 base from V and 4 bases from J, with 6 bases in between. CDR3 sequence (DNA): TGTGCCAGCAGCTTGACAGGGAAAAACATTCAGTACTTC. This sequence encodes CASSLTGKNIQYF.

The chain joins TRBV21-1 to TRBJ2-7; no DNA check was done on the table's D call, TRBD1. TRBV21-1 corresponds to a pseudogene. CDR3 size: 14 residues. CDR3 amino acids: CASSEGQGVHEQYF. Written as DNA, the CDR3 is TGTGCCAGCAGCGAGGGACAGGGTGTCCACGAGCAGTACTTC.

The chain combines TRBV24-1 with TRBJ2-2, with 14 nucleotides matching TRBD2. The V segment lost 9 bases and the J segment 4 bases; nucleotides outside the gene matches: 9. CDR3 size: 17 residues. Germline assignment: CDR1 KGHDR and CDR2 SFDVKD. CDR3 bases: TGTGCCACCCGAGGGACTAGCGGGGGAGCGATCACCGGGGAGCTGTTTTTT. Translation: CATRGTSGGAITGELFF.

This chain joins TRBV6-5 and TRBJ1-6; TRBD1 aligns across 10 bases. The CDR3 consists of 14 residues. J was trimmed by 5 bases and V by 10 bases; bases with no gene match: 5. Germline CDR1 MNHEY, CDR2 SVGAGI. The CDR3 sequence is CAIGGTGDNSPLHF. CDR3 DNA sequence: TGTGCCATAGGGGGGACAGGGGATAATTCACCCCTCCACTTT.

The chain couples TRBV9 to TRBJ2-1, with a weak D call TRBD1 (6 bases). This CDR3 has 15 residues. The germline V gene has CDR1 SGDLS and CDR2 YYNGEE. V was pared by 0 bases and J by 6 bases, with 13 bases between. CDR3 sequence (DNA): TGTGCCAGCAGCGTAGGGCCAGGGACATTCAATGAGCAGTTCTTC. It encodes CASSVGPGTFNEQFF.

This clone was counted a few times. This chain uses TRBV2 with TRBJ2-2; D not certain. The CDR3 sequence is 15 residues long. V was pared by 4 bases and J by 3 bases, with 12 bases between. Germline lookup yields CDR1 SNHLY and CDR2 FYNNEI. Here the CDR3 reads CASSVFRDYTGELFF. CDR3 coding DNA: TGTGCCAGCAGTGTGTTCCGAGACTACACCGGGGAGCTGTTTTTT.

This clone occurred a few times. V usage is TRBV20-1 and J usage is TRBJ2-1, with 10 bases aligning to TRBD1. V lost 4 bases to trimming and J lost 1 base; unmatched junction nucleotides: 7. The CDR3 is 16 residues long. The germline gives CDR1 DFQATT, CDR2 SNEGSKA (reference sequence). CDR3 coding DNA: TGCAGTGCTAATGACAGGGGGCGGAGGTCCTACAATGAGCAGTTCTTC. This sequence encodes CSANDRGRRSYNEQFF.

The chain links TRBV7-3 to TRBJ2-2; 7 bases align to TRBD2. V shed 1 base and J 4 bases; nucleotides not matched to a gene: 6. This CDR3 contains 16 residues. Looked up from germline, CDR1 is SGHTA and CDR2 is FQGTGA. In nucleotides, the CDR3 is TGTGCCAGCAGCTTAAGGGGCGGGAGCGGCACCGGGGAGCTGTTTTTT. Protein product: CASSLRGGSGTGELFF.